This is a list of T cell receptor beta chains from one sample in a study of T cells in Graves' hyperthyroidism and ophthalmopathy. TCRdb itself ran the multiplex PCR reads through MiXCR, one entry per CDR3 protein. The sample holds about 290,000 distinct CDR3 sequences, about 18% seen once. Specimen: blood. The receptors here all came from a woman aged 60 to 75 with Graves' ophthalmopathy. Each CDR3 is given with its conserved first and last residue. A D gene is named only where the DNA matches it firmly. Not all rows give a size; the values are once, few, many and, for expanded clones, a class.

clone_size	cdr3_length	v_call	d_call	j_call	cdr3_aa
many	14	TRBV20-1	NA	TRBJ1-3	CSASRGTSGNTIYF
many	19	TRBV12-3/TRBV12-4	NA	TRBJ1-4	CASSLMVWGMRSTNERLFF
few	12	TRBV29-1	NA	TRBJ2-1	CSGGVARNEQFF
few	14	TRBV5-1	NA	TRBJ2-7	CASSFRGRSYEQYF
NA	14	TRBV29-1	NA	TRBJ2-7	CSVQGGQSNYEQYF
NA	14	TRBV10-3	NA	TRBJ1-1	CASQGSSTDTEAFF
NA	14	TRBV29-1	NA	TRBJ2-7	CSVEPFEGSYEQYF
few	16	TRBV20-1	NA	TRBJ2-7	CSAVGSIDLPGYEQYF
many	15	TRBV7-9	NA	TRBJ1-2	CASSLSGGGNYGYTF
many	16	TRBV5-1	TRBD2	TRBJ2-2	CASSPPSGRYTGELFF
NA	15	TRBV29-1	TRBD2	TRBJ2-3	CSVERASGVQDTQYF
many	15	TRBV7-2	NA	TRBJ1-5	CASSLGGRLNQPQHF
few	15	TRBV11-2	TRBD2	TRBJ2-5	CASSLERLAVDTQYF
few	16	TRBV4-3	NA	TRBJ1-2	CASSRSWADNNYGYTF
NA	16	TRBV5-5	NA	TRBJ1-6	CASSPGSENGNSPLHF